The clone carrying this T cell receptor beta chain was counted a single time. The antigen remains unidentified. The data are from a study of cytotoxic CD8 clonotypes in ibrutinib-treated CLL. The protocol was immunoSEQ multiplex PCR, while the TCRdb copy is restricted to in-frame clones and leaves out a portion. The data show roughly 30,000 clones, about three quarters seen once. Unmatched junction bases numbered 4, after V lost 2 bases and J lost 6 bases. Germline V gene sequence: CDR1 SGHTA, CDR2 FQGTGA. The CDR3 extends over 15 amino acids. General study findings and limits: Public clonotypes proved infrequent, and on treatment they shrank or remained steady. Clonality increased at ibrutinib response, then returned toward baseline at progression.

This TCR derives from a human donor with chronic lymphocytic leukemia. The chain recombines TRBV7-3 with TRBJ2-1, with 10 bases identical to TRBD2. The specimen was PBMCs, collected after 36 months of ibrutinib treatment. The CDR3 reads CASSLVAGGSNEQFF. In nucleotides, the CDR3 is TGTGCCAGCAGCTTAGTAGCGGGGGGTAGCAATGAGCAGTTCTTC.